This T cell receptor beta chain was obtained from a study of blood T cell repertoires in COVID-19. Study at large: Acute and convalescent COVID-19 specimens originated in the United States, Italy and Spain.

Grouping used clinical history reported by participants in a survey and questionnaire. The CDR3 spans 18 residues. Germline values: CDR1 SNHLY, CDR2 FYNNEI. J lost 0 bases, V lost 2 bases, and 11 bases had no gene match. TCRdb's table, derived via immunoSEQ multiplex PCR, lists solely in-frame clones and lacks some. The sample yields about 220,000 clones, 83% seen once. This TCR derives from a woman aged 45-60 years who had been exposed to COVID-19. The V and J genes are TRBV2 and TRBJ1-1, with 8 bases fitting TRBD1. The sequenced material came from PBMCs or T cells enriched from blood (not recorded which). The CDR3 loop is CASSEFVQGAEVNTEAFF. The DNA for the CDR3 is TGTGCCAGCAGTGAATTCGTCCAGGGGGCTGAGGTGAACACTGAAGCTTTCTTT.